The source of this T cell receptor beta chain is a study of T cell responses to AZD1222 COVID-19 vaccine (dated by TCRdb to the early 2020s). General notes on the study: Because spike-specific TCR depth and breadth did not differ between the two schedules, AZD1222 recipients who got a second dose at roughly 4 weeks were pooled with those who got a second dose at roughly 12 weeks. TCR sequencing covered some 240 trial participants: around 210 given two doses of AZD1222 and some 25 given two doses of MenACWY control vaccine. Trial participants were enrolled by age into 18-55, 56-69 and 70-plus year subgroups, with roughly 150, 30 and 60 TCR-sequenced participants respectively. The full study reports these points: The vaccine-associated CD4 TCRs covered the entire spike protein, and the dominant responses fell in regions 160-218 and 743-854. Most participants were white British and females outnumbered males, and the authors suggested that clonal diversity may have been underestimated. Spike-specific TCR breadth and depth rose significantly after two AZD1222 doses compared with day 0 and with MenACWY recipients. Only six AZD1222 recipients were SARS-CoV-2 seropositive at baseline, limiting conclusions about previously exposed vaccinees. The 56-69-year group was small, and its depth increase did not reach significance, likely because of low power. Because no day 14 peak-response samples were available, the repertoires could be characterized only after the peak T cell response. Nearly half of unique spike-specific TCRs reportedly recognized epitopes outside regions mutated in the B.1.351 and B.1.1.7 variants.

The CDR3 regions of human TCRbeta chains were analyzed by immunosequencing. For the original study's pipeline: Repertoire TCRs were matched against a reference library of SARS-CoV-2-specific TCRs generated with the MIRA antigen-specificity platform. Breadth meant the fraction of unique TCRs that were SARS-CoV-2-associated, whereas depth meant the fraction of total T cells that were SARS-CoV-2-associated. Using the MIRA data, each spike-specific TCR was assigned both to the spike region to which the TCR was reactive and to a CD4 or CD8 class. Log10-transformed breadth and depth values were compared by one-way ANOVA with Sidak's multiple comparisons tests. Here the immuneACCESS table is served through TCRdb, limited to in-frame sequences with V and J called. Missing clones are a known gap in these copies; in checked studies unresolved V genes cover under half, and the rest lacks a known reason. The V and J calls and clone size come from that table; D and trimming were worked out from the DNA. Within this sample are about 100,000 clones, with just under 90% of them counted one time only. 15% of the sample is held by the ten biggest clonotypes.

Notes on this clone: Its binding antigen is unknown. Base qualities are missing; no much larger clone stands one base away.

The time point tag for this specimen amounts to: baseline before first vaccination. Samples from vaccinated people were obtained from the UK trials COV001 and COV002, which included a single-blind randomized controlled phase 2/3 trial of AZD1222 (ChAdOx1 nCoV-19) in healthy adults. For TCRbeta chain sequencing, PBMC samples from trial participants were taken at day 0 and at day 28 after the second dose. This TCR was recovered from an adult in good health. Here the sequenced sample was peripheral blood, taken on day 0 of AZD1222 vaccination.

The DNA sequence is given as TGTGCCAGCAGTCCAACCAGTTTGGGCTACACCTTC. Translated, this is CASSPTSLGYTF. The V and J genes are TRBV12-3 or TRBV12-4 and TRBJ1-2; a confident D gene designation cannot be given. Taken from cysteine to phenylalanine, the CDR3 has 12 residues. The DNA shown is the 36-base CDR3, in frame from base 1. V is shortened by 5 bases, J by 8 bases, and the region joining them spans 12 bases.